The source of this TCR beta chain is a study of naive and memory T cell subsets (TCRdb year 2017). Looking at the study overall: According to the figure summarizing the samples, there were ten or so blood donors, 7 tuberculin skin test biopsies and 3 saline control biopsies. PCR2 was typically performed as a SYBR Green qPCR that was stopped at a set threshold, although end-point PCR (roughly 6 cycles) could be used instead for low-input samples. Findings and caveats that apply to the study as a whole: The potential sensitivity of the RNA-based method to TCR transcript changes with T cell activation and differentiation was acknowledged.

Receptors were amplified or captured by 5' RACE. The ligated cDNA was amplified in four rounds of PCR with nested alpha and beta constant region primers together with the SP2 primer. TCR RNA was reverse transcribed with SuperScript IV using alpha and beta constant region primers for the blood and skin samples. An oligonucleotide carrying the Illumina SP2 primer and a UMI was ligated to the 3' end of the cDNA by means of T4 RNA ligase 1. To prevent hairpin formation, the 12-nucleotide UMI was made up of two random hexamers with an eight-base spacer between them. From the second PCR onward, the TCR alpha and beta chain libraries were handled separately, and dual indexing was used for multiplexing. After pooling, the indexed libraries were analyzed by capillary electrophoresis and sequenced on either an Illumina MiSeq or NextSeq. To boost base diversity and improve cluster recognition, PhiX DNA at about 4.5-7% was spiked into the libraries. From the authors' description of their analysis: UMIs were extracted from read 2 by Demultiplexor and combined with the TCR sequence from read 1, and reads were split according to sample indices. V and J genes and V-J junctions were identified by Decombinator, and each TCR was assigned a five-part identifier that included V and J deletions. UMIs were used by Collapsinator to correct sequencing errors and PCR amplification heterogeneity, so that a UMI-based abundance was obtained for each TCR. CDR3Translator turned identifiers into nucleotide sequence, translated that sequence into amino acids, and pulled out CDR3 regions based on terminal motifs. Error-corrected alpha and beta TCR counts from blood and skin were compared after normalization to input RNA amount. The raw public reads went through TCRdb reprocessing: fastp at Q25, MiXCR clone calling, in-frame beta chains kept. Duplicate CDR3 protein sequences are folded into a single record with the most common DNA and genes. V and J calls and clone size were set by TCRdb, not the authors. Counted in this sample were 50,000 to 60,000 distinct CDR3 sequences; more than 7.5% of them appeared once. The ten largest clonotypes hold almost 10% of the sample.

The CDR3 runs 16 residues from the cysteine to the phenylalanine. Left in the record is the CDR3 DNA by itself, 48 bases read in frame from the first base. CDR1 and CDR2 were assigned from the germline V gene as MNHEY and SVGAGI. The germline V end is reduced by 10 bases and the J end by 3 bases; junction bases left unmatched: 17. This clonotype was recorded at least ten times. The target of this receptor is not known. Base qualities are not recorded, but no much larger clone differs from it by a single base. A robust, sensitive protocol for the amplification, sequencing and analysis of TCRs was described in the study, in which 3' ligation of a UMI-containing oligonucleotide to TCR cDNA was used. For whole blood analysis, approximately 2.4 ml of peripheral blood was collected from healthy adult volunteers into Tempus tubes, and RNA was extracted following the manufacturer's instructions. Total RNA was used without cell sorting and was treated with RQ1 DNase before reverse transcription, with a target input of 1 to 1000 ng. To check how robust the pipeline was in samples where T cells make up a minority population, libraries were built from skin biopsies and whole blood.

The sequence was obtained from a female donor in good health. The rearrangement combines TRBV6-5 with TRBJ2-5; the central 7 bases match TRBD1. The nucleotides are TGTGCCACCCTTACCTGGAAAAGGGGGCGGGAAGAGACCCAGTACTTC. Protein translation: CATLTWKRGREETQYF.